The rows below give T cell receptor beta chains drawn from one sample of a study of blood T cell repertoires in COVID-19. Produced via immunoSEQ multiplex PCR; TCRdb's table is partial and in-frame only. The sample carries 250,000 to 300,000 clones, roughly 83% recorded once. Input material: peripheral blood. All receptors derive from a man in his 60s who had recovered from COVID-19. The CDR3 runs from the conserved cysteine through the conserved F or W. D genes are given only for firm matches. Some rows have no size entry. The others give once, few or many, or a class for an expanded clone.

TRBD1,TRBV5-1,NA,TRBJ2-1,CASSRGQETGNEQFF,TGCGCCAGCAGCCGGGGACAGGAGACCGGCAATGAGCAGTTCTTC
NA,TRBV18,NA,TRBJ2-5,CASCPGRGETQYF,TGTGCCAGCTGCCCTGGAAGAGGGGAGACCCAGTACTTC
NA,TRBV21-1,NA,TRBJ2-1,CASSTPDREGAGEQFF,TGTGCCAGCAGCACCCCGGACAGGGAAGGAGCGGGCGAGCAGTTCTTC
NA,TRBV21-1,NA,TRBJ2-1,CASRDFLAGGGTRNEQFF,TGTGCCAGCAGGGATTTTCTAGCGGGAGGGGGTACTAGGAATGAGCAGTTCTTC
NA,TRBV30,NA,TRBJ2-2,CAWSGQGTPPFGELFF,TGTGCCTGGAGTGGTCAAGGGACTCCCCCCTTCGGGGAGCTGTTTTTT
TRBD1,TRBV28,NA,TRBJ1-2,CASSFPPSTGGDGYTF,TGTGCCAGCAGTTTTCCCCCCTCGACAGGGGGCGATGGCTACACCTTC
NA,TRBV5-6,NA,TRBJ2-7,CASRSSPSYEQYF,TGTGCCAGCAGGTCCTCCCCCTCCTACGAGCAGTACTTC
TRBD2,TRBV30,NA,TRBJ2-3,CAWGTKRGRTDTQYF,TGTGCCTGGGGCACCAAGCGGGGGAGAACAGATACGCAGTATTTT
TRBD1,TRBV5-1,NA,TRBJ1-1,CASSLTGKGTEAFF,TGCGCCAGCAGCCTGACAGGGAAAGGGACTGAAGCTTTCTTT
TRBD2,TRBV6-6,NA,TRBJ2-2,CASSYKAGGNTGELFF,TGTGCCAGCAGTTACAAGGCGGGGGGGAACACCGGGGAGCTGTTTTTT
NA,TRBV15,NA,TRBJ2-7,CATSREGSLATYEQYF,TGTGCCACCAGCAGAGAAGGCTCTTTAGCCACCTACGAGCAGTACTTC
NA,TRBV6-5,NA,TRBJ1-1,CASSYLYSPFF,TGTGCCAGCAGTTATCTCTATTCCCCTTTCTTT
TRBD2,TRBV3-1/TRBV3-2,few,TRBJ2-7,CASSPRSSGGPRVEQYF,TGTGCCAGCAGCCCCCGTAGTAGCGGGGGCCCTAGGGTCGAGCAGTACTTC
TRBD2,TRBV5-4,NA,TRBJ2-3,CASSLRTSGIDTQYF,TGTGCCAGCAGCCTTCGGACTAGCGGAATCGATACGCAGTATTTT
NA,TRBV6-1,NA,TRBJ2-7,CASSEQGYEQYF,TGTGCCAGCAGTGAACAGGGTTACGAGCAGTACTTC
TRBD2,TRBV5-1,NA,TRBJ2-3,CASSLRGGSTDTQYF,TGCGCCAGCAGCTTGCGGGGGGGGAGCACAGATACGCAGTATTTT
TRBD1,TRBV27,once,TRBJ1-2,CASSSAGTGELFYGYTF,TGTGCCAGCAGTTCCGCCGGGACAGGGGAACTTTTCTATGGCTACACCTTC
NA,TRBV12-1,NA,TRBJ1-6,CASSFDIWDIMFYNSPLHF,TGTGCCAGCAGCTTTGACATTTGGGACATAATGTTCTATAATTCACCCCTCCACTTT
NA,TRBV11-2,few,TRBJ1-1,CASSPTRRYTEAFF,TGTGCCAGCAGCCCTACGAGGCGGTACACTGAAGCTTTCTTT
TRBD2,TRBV14,NA,TRBJ2-3,CASSRVAGVGTDTQYF,TGTGCCAGCAGCCGAGTAGCGGGAGTAGGCACAGATACGCAGTATTTT
NA,TRBV4-2,NA,TRBJ1-2,CASSQEGGNYGYTF,TGTGCCAGCAGCCAAGAAGGGGGAAACTATGGCTACACCTTC
TRBD1,TRBV7-2,NA,TRBJ2-1,CASRSHRGRVNEQFF,TGTGCCAGCAGATCTCACAGGGGAAGGGTCAATGAGCAGTTCTTC